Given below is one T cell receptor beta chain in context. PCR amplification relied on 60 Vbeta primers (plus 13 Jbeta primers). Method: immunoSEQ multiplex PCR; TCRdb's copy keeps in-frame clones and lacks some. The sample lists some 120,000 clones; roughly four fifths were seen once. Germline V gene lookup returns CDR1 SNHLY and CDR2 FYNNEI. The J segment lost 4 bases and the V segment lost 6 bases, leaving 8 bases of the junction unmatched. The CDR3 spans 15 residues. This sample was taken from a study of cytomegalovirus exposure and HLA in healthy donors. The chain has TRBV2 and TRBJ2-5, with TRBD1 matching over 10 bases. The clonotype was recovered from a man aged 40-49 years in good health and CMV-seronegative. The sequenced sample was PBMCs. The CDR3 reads CASRVRQGARETQYF. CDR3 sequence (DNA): TGTGCCAGCAGAGTACGACAGGGGGCTCGAGAGACCCAGTACTTC. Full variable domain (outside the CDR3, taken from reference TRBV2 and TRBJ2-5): EPEVTQTPSHQVTQMGQEVILRCVPISNHLYFYWYRQILGQKVEFLVSFYNNEISEKSEIFDDQFSVERPDGSNFTLKIRSTKLEDSAMYFCASRVRQGARETQYFGPGTRLLVL.